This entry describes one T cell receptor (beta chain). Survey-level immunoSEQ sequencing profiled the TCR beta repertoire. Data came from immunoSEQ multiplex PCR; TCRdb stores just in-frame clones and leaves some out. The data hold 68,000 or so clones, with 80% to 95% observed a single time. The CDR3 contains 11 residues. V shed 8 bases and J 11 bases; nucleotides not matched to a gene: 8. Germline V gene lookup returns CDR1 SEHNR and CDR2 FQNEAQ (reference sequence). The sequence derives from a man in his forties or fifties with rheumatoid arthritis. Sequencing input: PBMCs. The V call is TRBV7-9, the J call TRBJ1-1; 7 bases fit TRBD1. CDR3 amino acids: CASGEGALAFF. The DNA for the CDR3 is TGTGCCAGCGGTGAGGGGGCCCTGGCTTTCTTT. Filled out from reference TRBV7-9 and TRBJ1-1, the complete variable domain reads DTGVSQNPRHKITKRGQNVTFRCDPISEHNRLYWYRQTLGQGPEFLTYFQNEAQLEKSRLLSDRFSAERPKGSFSTLEIQRTEQGDSAMYLCASGEGALAFFGQGTRLTVV.